This T cell receptor (beta chain) emerged from a study of neoadjuvant anti-PD-1 for oral cavity cancer. Background on the study: Patients without progression got a fourth dose around day 43.

Some clones are missing from TCRdb's copy, which holds only in-frame ones; the method was immunoSEQ multiplex PCR. The sample carries some 10,000 clones, approximately 61% recorded once. Study-wide results and caveats: TCR analyses covered only a few patients per response group. Non-responders to neoadjuvant nivolumab had significantly more clonal PBMC T cells than responders. Treg/Th17 ratio rose with pretreatment blood and fell with post-treatment tumor TCRbeta clonality.

The germline gives CDR1 MNHEY, CDR2 SMNVEV (reference sequence). With 6 bases clipped from V and 2 bases from J, the junction kept 12 bases outside the gene matches. The CDR3 spans 17 residues. Time point here: after neoadjuvant nivolumab, at surgical resection. With respect to this clone: Its antigen is not known.

V usage is TRBV27 and J usage is TRBJ2-3; 9 positions match TRBD2. This receptor was obtained from a person aged 35 to 85 with oral cavity squamous cell carcinoma. The specimen was PBMCs, collected after nivolumab (anti-PD-1) treatment. The CDR3: CASRKGTSLTPTDTQYF. The CDR3 DNA follows: TGTGCCAGCAGAAAAGGGACTAGCCTCACCCCCACAGATACGCAGTATTTT.